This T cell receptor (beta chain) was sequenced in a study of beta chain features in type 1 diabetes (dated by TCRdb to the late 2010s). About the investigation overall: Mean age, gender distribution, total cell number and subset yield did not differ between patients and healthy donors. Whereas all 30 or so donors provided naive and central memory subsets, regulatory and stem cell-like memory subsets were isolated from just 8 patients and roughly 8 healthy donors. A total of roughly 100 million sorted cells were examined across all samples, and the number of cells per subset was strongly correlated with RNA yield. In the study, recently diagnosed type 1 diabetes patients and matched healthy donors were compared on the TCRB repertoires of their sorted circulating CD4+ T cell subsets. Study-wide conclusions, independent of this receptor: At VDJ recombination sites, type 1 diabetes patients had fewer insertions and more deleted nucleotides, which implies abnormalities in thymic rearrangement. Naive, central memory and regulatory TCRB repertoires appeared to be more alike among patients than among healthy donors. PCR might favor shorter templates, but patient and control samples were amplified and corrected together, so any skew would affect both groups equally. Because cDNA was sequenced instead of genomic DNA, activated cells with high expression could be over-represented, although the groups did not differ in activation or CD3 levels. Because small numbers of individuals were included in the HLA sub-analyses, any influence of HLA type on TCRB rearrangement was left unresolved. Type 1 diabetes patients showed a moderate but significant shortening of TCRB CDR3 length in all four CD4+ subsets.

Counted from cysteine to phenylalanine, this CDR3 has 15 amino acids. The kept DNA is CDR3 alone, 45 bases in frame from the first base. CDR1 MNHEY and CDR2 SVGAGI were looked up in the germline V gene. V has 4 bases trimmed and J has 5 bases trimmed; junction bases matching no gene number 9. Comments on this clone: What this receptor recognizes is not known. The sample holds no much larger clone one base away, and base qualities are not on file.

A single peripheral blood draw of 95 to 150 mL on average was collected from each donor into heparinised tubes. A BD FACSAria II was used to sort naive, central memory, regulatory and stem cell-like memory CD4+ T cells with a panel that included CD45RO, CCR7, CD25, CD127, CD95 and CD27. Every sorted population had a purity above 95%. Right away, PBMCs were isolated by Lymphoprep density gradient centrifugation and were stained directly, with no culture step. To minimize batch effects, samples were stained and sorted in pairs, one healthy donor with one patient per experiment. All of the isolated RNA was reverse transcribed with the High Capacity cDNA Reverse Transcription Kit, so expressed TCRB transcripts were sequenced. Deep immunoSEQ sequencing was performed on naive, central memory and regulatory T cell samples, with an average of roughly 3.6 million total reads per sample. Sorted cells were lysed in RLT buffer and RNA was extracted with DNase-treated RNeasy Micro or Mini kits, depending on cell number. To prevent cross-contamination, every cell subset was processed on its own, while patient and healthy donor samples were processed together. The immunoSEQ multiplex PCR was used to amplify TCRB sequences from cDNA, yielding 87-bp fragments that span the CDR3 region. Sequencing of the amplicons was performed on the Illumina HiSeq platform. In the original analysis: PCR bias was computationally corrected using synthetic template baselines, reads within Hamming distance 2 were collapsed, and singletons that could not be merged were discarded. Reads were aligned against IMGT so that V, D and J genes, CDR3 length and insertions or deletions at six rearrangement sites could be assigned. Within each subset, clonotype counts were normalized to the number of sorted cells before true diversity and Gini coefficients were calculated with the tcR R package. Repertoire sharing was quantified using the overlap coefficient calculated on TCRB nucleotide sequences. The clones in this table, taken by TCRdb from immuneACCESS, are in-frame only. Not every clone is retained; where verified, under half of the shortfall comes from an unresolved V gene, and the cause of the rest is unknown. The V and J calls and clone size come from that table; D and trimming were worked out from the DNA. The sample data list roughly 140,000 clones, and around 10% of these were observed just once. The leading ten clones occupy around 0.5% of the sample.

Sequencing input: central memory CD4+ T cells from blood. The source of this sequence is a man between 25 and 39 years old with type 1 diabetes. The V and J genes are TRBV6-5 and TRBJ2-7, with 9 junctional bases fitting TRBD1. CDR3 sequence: CASSLDRDRVNEQYF. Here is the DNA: TGTGCCAGCAGTTTGGACCGGGACAGGGTCAACGAGCAGTACTTC.